These 10 T cell receptor beta chains came from one sample sequenced in a study of T cell repertoires in cytomegalovirus infection. Their antigens are not known. TCRdb re-analysed the reads in MiXCR, keeping a single row per CDR3 protein. The repertoire holds roughly 280,000 distinct CDR3 sequences, with 22% as singletons. The sequencing used cultured PBMCs, collected from culture after CMV antigen stimulation. The receptors stem from a human donor in good health (CMV status not recorded). Some clones in this sample may be carry-over from other donors' samples.

The table lists this clonotype with a few counts. This sequence joins TRBV12-3 or TRBV12-4 and TRBJ2-1, with no clear D. The V and J ends lost 1 base and 9 bases respectively, with 13 bases between them. The CDR3 is made up of 14 amino acids. In DNA form, the CDR3 reads TGTGCCAGCAGTTTAGGACTGTCCTCCGGTGAGCAGTTCTTC. Translating gives CASSLGLSSGEQFF.

J is TRBJ2-2 and V is TRBV4-1; D unresolved. The CDR3 length is 15 residues. V lost 1 base, J lost 3 bases, and 9 bases lay in between. CDR1 and CDR2 (germline): MGHRA, YSYEKL. In DNA form, the CDR3 reads TGCGCCAGCAGCCAAGTCCTCTCATACACCGGGGAGCTGTTTTTT. Amino acids: CASSQVLSYTGELFF.

The gene calls are TRBV7-2 and TRBJ1-2; D remains unclear. V was trimmed by 0 bases and J by 5 bases, leaving 10 bases between them. This CDR3 comprises 14 residues. Per the germline V gene, CDR1 is SGHTA and CDR2 is FQGNSA. The CDR3 region is CASSLAEGTYGYTF. The CDR3 coding sequence is TGTGCCAGCAGCTTAGCAGAAGGTACTTATGGCTACACCTTC.

This clonotype was counted a few times. J is TRBJ2-1 and V is TRBV19, with 9 bases matching TRBD2. The CDR3 is 17 amino acids. V lost 3 bases and J lost 2; bases outside the gene matches: 8. Looked up from germline, CDR1 is LNHDA and CDR2 is SQIVND (reference sequence). The CDR3 coding sequence is TGTGCCAGTAGTATTCTAGCGGCTAGCGGGACCTACAATGAGCAGTTCTTC. Translating it yields CASSILAASGTYNEQFF.

The sample holds a few counts of this clonotype. This chain joins TRBV6-6 and TRBJ1-5, with TRBD1 identical over 11 bases. The CDR3 is 16 amino acids. The V gene's germline CDR1 is MNHNY and CDR2 SVGAGI (reference sequence). Unmatched junction bases numbered 5, after V lost 5 bases and J lost 2 bases. Written as DNA, the CDR3 is TGTGCCAGCAGTGTAGGGACAGGGGGGCGCAATCAGCCCCAGCATTTT. It translates to CASSVGTGGRNQPQHF.

This chain connects TRBV4-2 to TRBJ1-2, with D uncertain. V lost 1 base and J lost 1, with 10 bases in between. There are 15 residues in the CDR3. Germline V gene data show CDR1 as LGHNA and CDR2 as YNFKEQ. The CDR3 bases are TGTGCCAGCAGCCAAGCATCCCGGGTTAACTATGGCTACACCTTC. Translating gives CASSQASRVNYGYTF.

The count of this clonotype is one. This chain connects TRBV19 to TRBJ2-1; 8 bases map to TRBD2. V was pared by 3 bases and J by 0 bases, with 7 bases of the junction left unmatched. This CDR3 contains 17 residues. Germline assignment: CDR1 LNHDA and CDR2 SQIVND (reference sequence). The CDR3 coding sequence is TGTGCCAGTAGTATTATAAGCGGGGGAGACTCCTACAATGAGCAGTTCTTC. It is translated as CASSIISGGDSYNEQFF.

The chain uses TRBV30 and TRBJ1-1; D is perhaps TRBD1 (5 bases). The CDR3 has 14 amino acids. Per germline, CDR1 GTSNPN and CDR2 SVGIG (reference sequence). Trimming pared 5 bases from V and 4 bases from J, leaving 17 bases between. This chain's CDR3 is CAWSRDVRGTEAFF. Here the CDR3 DNA reads TGTGCCTGGTCCCGGGACGTTCGTGGCACTGAAGCTTTCTTT.

This clonotype was counted ten times or more. The V gene is TRBV12-3 or TRBV12-4, the J gene TRBJ2-1; 9 nucleotides line up with TRBD2. The V gene end was trimmed by 3 bases and the J gene end by 5 bases; junction bases not matched to a gene: 23. CDR3 length: 21 residues. CDR3 nucleotides: TGTGCCAGCAGTTTTCGCTCCCCACTAGTGGGCGGCGGGAGGGGGGACAATGAGCAGTTCTTC. It specifies CASSFRSPLVGGGRGDNEQFF.

The chain is built from TRBV6-6 and TRBJ2-7; 8 bases agree with TRBD1. With V trimmed by 6 bases and J by 2 bases, 6 bases remained unmatched. Germline V lookup: CDR1 MNHNY, CDR2 SVGAGI (reference sequence). The CDR3 covers 14 residues. In DNA, the CDR3 is TGTGCCAGCAGAGGGACAGGCACGACCTACGAGCAGTACTTC. Amino acids: CASRGTGTTYEQYF.